Below, one T cell receptor (beta chain) is given with its context. What it binds is unknown. This sample was included in a study of tumor-infiltrating lymphocytes in localized non-small cell lung cancer. The V and J ends lost 5 bases and 4 bases respectively, with 18 bases between them. Germline V CDR1 and CDR2: SEHNR, FQNEAQ (reference sequence). The CDR3 contains 15 residues. Study results and caveats: Tumors had more T cell infiltration than uninvolved lung, per TCRbeta sequencing and CD3 counts.

Assay: immunoSEQ multiplex PCR; the TCRdb copy retains only in-frame clones and omits some. The sample records about 12,000 clones, approximately 79% being singletons. The sequence derives from a human donor with non-small cell lung cancer. The material sequenced was lung tumor tissue. V usage is TRBV7-9 and J usage is TRBJ2-7, with D unresolved. CDR3 region: CASSPTVVWGYEQYF. The CDR3 nucleotides are TGTGCCAGCAGCCCAACTGTGGTTTGGGGATACGAGCAGTACTTC.